The 15 T cell receptor beta chains below come from one sample, sequenced in a study of regulatory T cells in long-lasting Graves disease. Libraries of TCR beta came from iRepertoire HTBI primers plus Arm-PCR of CDR3 regions. TCRdb redid the calling of the multiplex PCR reads with MiXCR, one entry per CDR3 protein. The repertoire includes under 450,000 distinct CDR3 sequences, 16% of them detected once, and roughly 21% sits in the top ten. As to time point: newly diagnosed GD, antithyroid drugs for less than 3 months. Extracted PBMC RNA gave rise to the TCR library. These data are also associated with another study on T cells in Graves' hyperthyroidism and ophthalmopathy.

Sequenced here: peripheral blood mononuclear cells (PBMCs), sampled at new diagnosis, from a patient treated with antithyroid drugs. The receptors were gathered from a woman younger than 30 with Graves disease.

This chain uses TRBV9 with TRBJ2-3; D is ambiguous. The CDR3 extends over 15 amino acids. The germline gives CDR1 SGDLS, CDR2 YYNGEE. Trimming removed 0 bases at V and 8 bases at J, with 16 bases between. The CDR3 DNA reads as TGTGCCAGCAGCGTAGGCCCCAACTCGGCCTCTACGCAGTATTTT. This gives the protein CASSVGPNSASTQYF.

This clonotype was seen at least ten times. CDR3 residues: CASSTRAGNTEAFF. DNA of the CDR3: TGTGCCAGCAGTACCCGAGCGGGGAACACTGAAGCTTTCTTT. The chain couples TRBV6-2 or TRBV6-3 to TRBJ1-1; D not resolved. Germline-derived CDR1 and CDR2 are MNHEY and SVGEGT. The CDR3 covers 14 residues. Trimming removed 5 bases at V and 1 base at J, with 11 bases between.

This clonotype came up many times. The DNA for the CDR3 is TGTGCCAGCAGTTATGTCGTTGGTCAGCCCCAGCATTTT. Translated, it gives CASSYVVGQPQHF. The chain uses TRBV6-2 or TRBV6-3 and TRBJ1-5; no reliable D call. The CDR3 is 13 residues long. Germline V gives CDR1 MNHEY, CDR2 SVGEGT. Trimming left V 3 bases short and J 6 bases short, with 9 bases between.

This clonotype was counted ten times or more. The CDR3, as DNA: TGTGCCAGCGGCCCCTTGGGGGGGACAACCTACGAGCAGTACTTC. As protein: CASGPLGGTTYEQYF. The chain combines TRBV7-9 with TRBJ2-7; TRBD2 might be the D (7 bases). The germline V gene encodes CDR1 SEHNR and CDR2 FQNEAQ (reference sequence). V lost 8 bases to trimming and J lost 2 bases, with 19 bases between them. The CDR3 has 15 residues.

There are many counts of this clonotype. The chain has TRBV28 and TRBJ1-2; maybe TRBD1 (6 bases). Trimming cost V 10 bases and J 8 bases, with 23 bases left between them. The CDR3 extends over 14 amino acids. In germline, CDR1 is MDHEN, CDR2 SYDVKM. The DNA of the CDR3 is TGTGCCATTAAGTTTAAGGGGGGCGGCTTCGGCTACACCTTC. Translated, it gives CAIKFKGGGFGYTF.

This clonotype was seen at least ten times. The genes are TRBV5-1 and TRBJ2-7; D remains ambiguous. Germline assignment: CDR1 SGHRS and CDR2 YFSETQ. V was cut by 0 bases and J by 0 bases, with 10 bases left in between. This CDR3 region has 15 residues. For the CDR3, the DNA is TGCGCCAGCAGCTTGGACCGTTCCAGCTCCTACGAGCAGTACTTC. Amino acids: CASSLDRSSSYEQYF.

This clonotype was observed at least ten times. V and J are TRBV2 and TRBJ2-5, with TRBD1 matching over 12 bases. Germline V gives CDR1 SNHLY, CDR2 FYNNEI. The CDR3 is 15 amino acids. Trimming took 3 bases from V and 6 from J; bases not matched to a gene: 5. The CDR3 here is CASSDGTGGGKTQYF. CDR3 nucleotides: TGTGCCAGCAGTGATGGGACAGGGGGCGGGAAGACCCAGTACTTC.

This clonotype was seen repeatedly, ten times or more. The chain is built from TRBV28 and TRBJ2-4, with 12 bases lining up with TRBD2. CDR1 and CDR2 (germline): MDHEN, SYDVKM. CDR3 length equals 21 residues. The V segment lost 2 bases and the J segment 1 base; nucleotides outside the gene matches: 15. The CDR3 loop is CASSLGRTSGKIESAKNIQYF. The CDR3 nucleotides are TGTGCCAGCAGTTTAGGCCGGACTAGCGGGAAGATCGAGAGTGCCAAAAACATTCAGTACTTC.

As concerns this clonotype: This likely traces to a read error, being one base from a far larger clone. The chain combines TRBV4-1 with TRBJ2-5, with 7 nucleotides matching TRBD2. The length of the CDR3 is 16 residues. Per the germline V gene, CDR1 is MGHRA and CDR2 is YSYEKL. For the CDR3, the DNA is TGTGCCAGCAGCCTGGGGACTAACGGGAACCAAGAGACCCAGTACTTC. Translation gives CASSLGTNGNQETQYF.

The chain joins TRBV2 to TRBJ2-4, with D perhaps TRBD2 (5 bases). The V gene lost 2 bases and the J gene lost 12 bases, with 17 bases spanning the gap. Germline assignment: CDR1 SNHLY and CDR2 FYNNEI. This CDR3 has 14 amino acids. This chain's CDR3 is CASSERTPMEDQYF. CDR3 DNA: TGTGCCAGCAGTGAACGTACCCCTATGGAGGATCAGTACTTC.

This clonotype showed up many times. The genes are TRBV7-9 and TRBJ2-5, with 12 bases matching TRBD2. The CDR3 is made up of 17 amino acids. V lost 4 bases and J lost 2; bases outside the gene matches: 8. The germline V gene has CDR1 SEHNR and CDR2 FQNEAQ (reference sequence). CDR3 residues: CASSSTSGGRSQETQYF. The CDR3 nucleotides are TGTGCCAGCAGCTCCACTAGCGGGGGGCGGTCACAAGAGACCCAGTACTTC.

Concerning this clonotype itself: This could be a read error, since a much larger clone is one nucleotide away. This chain uses TRBV11-2 with TRBJ2-2, with D maybe TRBD2 (5 bases). The CDR3 consists of 15 residues. Per germline, CDR1 SGHAT and CDR2 FQNNGV. The CDR3 reads CASSLRFRGNGELSF. CDR3 nucleotides: TGTGCCAGCAGCCTACGTTTCCGGGGAAACGGGGAGCTGTCTTTT.

This clonotype showed up just a few times. The V call is TRBV20-1, the J call TRBJ2-3; TRBD1 might be the D (5 bases). CDR1 DFQATT and CDR2 SNEGSKA come from the germline V gene (reference sequence). The CDR3 loop spans 15 amino acids. V was trimmed by 4 bases and J by 4 bases, leaving 18 bases between them. The DNA for the CDR3 is TGCAGTGCTAAAGGTCCTAGGGGTCCGGCAGATACGCAGTATTTT. It translates to CSAKGPRGPADTQYF.

This clonotype was detected ten times or more. This chain uses TRBV19 with TRBJ1-2, with D uncertain. The CDR3 length is 13 residues. Germline CDR1 reads LNHDA; CDR2 reads SQIVND (reference sequence). V gave up 5 bases and J gave up 3 bases, with 10 bases separating them. The CDR3 DNA reads TGTGCCAGTAGTCTCGGACCGCACTATGGCTACACCTTC. Translating it yields CASSLGPHYGYTF.

J is TRBJ2-1 and V is TRBV6-1, with D hard to call. CDR3 length equals 12 residues. Trimming removed 6 bases at V and 6 bases at J, with 9 bases between. CDR1 and CDR2 from the germline V gene are MNHNS and SASEGT. The CDR3 protein is CASRNMGNEQFF. The CDR3 nucleotides are TGTGCCAGCAGGAACATGGGCAATGAGCAGTTCTTC.